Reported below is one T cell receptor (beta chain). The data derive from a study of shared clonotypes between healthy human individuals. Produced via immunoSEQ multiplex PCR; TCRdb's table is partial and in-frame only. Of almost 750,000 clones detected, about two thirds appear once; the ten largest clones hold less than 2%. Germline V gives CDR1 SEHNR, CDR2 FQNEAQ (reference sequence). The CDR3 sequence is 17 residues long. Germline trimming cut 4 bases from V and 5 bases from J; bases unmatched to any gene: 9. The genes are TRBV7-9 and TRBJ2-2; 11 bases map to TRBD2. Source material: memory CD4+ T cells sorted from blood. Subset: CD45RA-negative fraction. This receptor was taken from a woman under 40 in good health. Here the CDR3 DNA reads TGTGCCAGCAGCTATCGTACTAGCGGGAGCGGGACCGGGGAGCTGTTTTTT. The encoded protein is CASSYRTSGSGTGELFF.